The 21 T cell receptor beta chains below all came from one sample that was sequenced in a study of PD-L1 blockade in urothelial cancer. Assay used: immunoSEQ multiplex PCR; TCRdb lists only in-frame clones, some missing. Among some 79,000 clones, 82% were seen once, and the ten largest hold 9.5%. Sample: PBMCs, taken around atezolizumab (anti-PD-L1) treatment. Every receptor here comes from a man in his 70s with urothelial cancer.

The rearrangement links TRBV19 to TRBJ2-2; 8 positions agree with TRBD2. The CDR3 has 16 residues. Germline V gene data show CDR1 as LNHDA and CDR2 as SQIVND (reference sequence). V was pared by 0 bases and J by 5 bases, with 5 bases of the junction left unmatched. The CDR3 coding sequence is TGTGCCAGTAGTATAGATCGGGCGGGAGGAACCGGGGAGCTGTTTTTT. Protein product: CASSIDRAGGTGELFF.

This clone was observed a few times. The CDR3 spells CASRRSGGRYNEQFF. As DNA, the CDR3 is TGTGCCAGCAGGCGTAGCGGGGGGCGATACAATGAGCAGTTCTTC. The chain has TRBV6-1 and TRBJ2-1; 10 bases fit TRBD2. Germline V CDR1 and CDR2: MNHNS, SASEGT. This CDR3 is built from 15 residues. J was trimmed by 4 bases and V by 6 bases; bases with no gene match: 6.

V and J are TRBV5-1 and TRBJ2-2, with 8 positions matching TRBD1. Germline assignment: CDR1 SGHRS and CDR2 YFSETQ. V lost 2 bases and J lost 6; bases outside the gene matches: 6. The CDR3 loop spans 15 amino acids. The CDR3 sequence is CASSLETGVSGELFF. The CDR3, as DNA: TGCGCCAGCAGCTTAGAGACAGGGGTGTCCGGGGAGCTGTTTTTT.

This clone showed up just a few times. In nucleotides, the CDR3 is TGTGCCAGCAGCGGACTTAAGGAAGCTTCTGGGGCCAACGTCCTGACTTTC. As protein: CASSGLKEASGANVLTF. The rearrangement links TRBV9 to TRBJ2-6; D call uncertain. The CDR3 covers 17 residues. Germline CDR1 reads SGDLS; CDR2 reads YYNGEE. The V and J ends lost 3 bases and 1 base respectively, with 14 bases between them.

CDR3 region: CSVKPQGVYPMPGYTF. As DNA, the CDR3 is TGCAGCGTTAAGCCACAGGGAGTTTACCCCATGCCTGGCTACACCTTC. The chain links TRBV29-1 to TRBJ1-2; D may be TRBD1 (6 bases). This CDR3 spans 16 amino acids. V lost 5 bases, J lost 7 bases, and 26 bases lay in between. Germline CDR1 SQVTM, CDR2 ANQGSEA. Full variable domain (rest looked up from reference TRBV29-1 and TRBJ1-2): SAVISQKPSRDICQRGTSLTIQCQVDSQVTMMFWYRQQPGQSLTLIATANQGSEATYESGFVIDKFPISRPNLTFSTLTVSNMSPEDSSIYLCSVKPQGVYPMPGYTFGSGTRLTVV.

The rearrangement joins TRBV30 to TRBJ2-1; 9 nucleotides align to TRBD2. Germline V lookup: CDR1 GTSNPN, CDR2 SVGIG (reference sequence). V shed 2 bases and J 6 bases; nucleotides not matched to a gene: 2. The CDR3 is 13 residues long. For the CDR3, the DNA is TGTGCCTGGAGTCCACTAGCGGGCAATGAGCAGTTCTTC. This gives the protein CAWSPLAGNEQFF.

V is TRBV18 and J is TRBJ2-5; 9 bases are a match to TRBD1. CDR3 size: 15 residues. Germline loops: CDR1 KGHSH, CDR2 LQKENI. J gave up 5 bases and V 0 bases, and 4 bases lay outside the gene matches. The CDR3 DNA follows: TGTGCCAGCTCACCACCTACAGGGGGCAGGGAGACCCAGTACTTC. This sequence encodes CASSPPTGGRETQYF.

This clone has a single count. The rearrangement links TRBV5-8 to TRBJ2-7; maybe TRBD1 (6 bases). Germline V gene sequence: CDR1 SGHTS, CDR2 YDEGEE. The V gene lost 0 bases and the J gene lost 2 bases, with 9 bases spanning the gap. The CDR3 runs 14 residues. DNA for the CDR3: TGTGCCAGCAGCTTGGTGCCAGGGGCCTACGAGCAGTACTTC. Residues: CASSLVPGAYEQYF.

The CDR3 DNA sequence: TGTGCCAGCAGAGTGGTTAGGGCGGGGACTGAAGCTTTCTTT. Its protein is CASRVVRAGTEAFF. The genes are TRBV2 and TRBJ1-1; D gene ambiguous. The CDR3 consists of 14 residues. Between the trimmed V and J ends, which lost 6 bases and 5 bases, there was a span of 16 bases. The germline V gene encodes CDR1 SNHLY and CDR2 FYNNEI.

V gene TRBV7-2 combines with J gene TRBJ2-3; 7 positions agree with TRBD2. There are 16 residues in the CDR3. Losses at the gene ends were 4 bases for V and 1 base for J; bases not matched to a gene: 8. Germline CDR1 SGHTA, CDR2 FQGNSA. The CDR3 spells CASSSPAGAGTDTQYF. In DNA form, the CDR3 reads TGTGCCAGCAGCTCCCCCGCGGGAGCGGGCACAGATACGCAGTATTTT.

J is TRBJ1-4 and V is TRBV11-2; D is perhaps TRBD1 (6 bases). Trimming removed 3 bases from V and 3 bases from J, with 8 bases in between. The germline gives CDR1 SGHAT, CDR2 FQNNGV. The CDR3 consists of 14 residues. Here the CDR3 reads CASSFGGSNEKLFF. In DNA, the CDR3 is TGTGCCAGCAGCTTTGGGGGCTCTAATGAAAAACTGTTTTTT.

This clone has more than one count but fewer than ten. The chain is built from TRBV19 and TRBJ2-5; tentatively, D is TRBD2 (6 bases). From germline, CDR1 is LNHDA and CDR2 SQIVND (reference sequence). V was shortened by 3 bases and J by 5 bases, with 28 bases between the two germline ends. The CDR3 is made up of 19 amino acids. The DNA for the CDR3 is TGTGCCAGTAGTATTAAGCGGCAGCCCAATCCCACCGGAGGGGAGACCCAGTACTTC. It yields the protein CASSIKRQPNPTGGETQYF.

This sequence joins TRBV19 and TRBJ1-5, with TRBD1 matching over 8 bases. This CDR3 is 15 amino acids long. V lost 5 bases, J lost 5 bases, and 8 bases stayed unmatched. CDR1 is LNHDA and CDR2 is SQIVND in the germline V gene (reference sequence). The CDR3 sequence: CASSPDRERDQPQHF. The CDR3 DNA follows: TGTGCCAGTAGTCCGGACAGGGAACGGGATCAGCCCCAGCATTTT.

V and J are TRBV18 and TRBJ1-2; D gene unclear. Germline lookup yields CDR1 KGHSH and CDR2 LQKENI. CDR3 size: 14 residues. Between the trimmed V and J ends, which lost 4 bases and 7 bases, there was a span of 16 bases. CDR3 protein: CASSLPLTMRGYTF. The CDR3 nucleotides read TGTGCCAGCTCACTCCCCCTCACGATGCGTGGCTACACCTTC.

This chain links TRBV6-6 with TRBJ2-1; 7 bases match TRBD1. The CDR3 extends over 15 amino acids. V was pared by 2 bases and J by 8 bases, with 9 bases of the junction left unmatched. Germline loops: CDR1 MNHNY, CDR2 SVGAGI (reference sequence). The CDR3 nucleotides are TGTGCCAGCAGTTACCTAGGGGGCGCGGGCGATGAGCAGTTCTTC. Translated, it gives CASSYLGGAGDEQFF.

The V and J genes are TRBV6-5 and TRBJ1-2, with D possibly TRBD1 on 5 matching bases. V was shortened by 4 bases and J by 2 bases, with 14 bases between the two germline ends. The germline V gene has CDR1 MNHEY and CDR2 SVGAGI. This CDR3 contains 15 residues. For the CDR3, the DNA is TGTGCCAGCAGTTCCACGGGGGGGAGGAACTATGGCTACACCTTC. This translates into CASSSTGGRNYGYTF.

The V and J genes are TRBV19 and TRBJ1-5, with no clear D. The length of the CDR3 is 14 residues. Germline-derived CDR1 and CDR2 are LNHDA and SQIVND (reference sequence). Between the trimmed V and J ends, which lost 5 bases and 10 bases, there was a span of 18 bases. The DNA for the CDR3 is TGTGCCAGTAGTCCTCCGTCGGCGTCACTACCCCAGCATTTT. Its translation: CASSPPSASLPQHF.

The gene calls are TRBV11-2 and TRBJ1-1; D gene unclear. Germline CDR1 is SGHAT and CDR2 is FQNNGV. CDR3 length equals 14 residues. The V end lost 4 bases, the J end lost 6 bases, and 15 bases lay between the germline ends. DNA of the CDR3: TGTGCCAGCAGCTCCCGCCATGGCGGGCCTGAAGCTTTCTTT. Translation: CASSSRHGGPEAFF. The whole variable domain, remainder taken from reference TRBV11-2 and TRBJ1-1, is EAGVAQSPRYKIIEKRQSVAFWCNPISGHATLYWYQQILGQGPKLLIQFQNNGVVDDSQLPKDRFSAERLKGVDSTLKIQPAKLEDSAVYLCASSSRHGGPEAFFGQGTRLTVV.

The chain has TRBV15 and TRBJ1-5; the D is unclear. CDR3 length: 18 residues. The V gene lost 1 base and the J gene lost 1 base, with 17 bases spanning the gap. Germline lookup yields CDR1 LNHNV and CDR2 YYDKDF (reference sequence). In DNA, the CDR3 is TGTGCCACCAGCAGAGGCGAAACCTCCCGGAGGAGCAATCAGCCCCAGCATTTT. Translation gives CATSRGETSRRSNQPQHF.

This clone was seen a single time. This chain connects TRBV15 to TRBJ1-1; 7 nucleotides match TRBD1. Germline CDR1 and CDR2: LNHNV and YYDKDF (reference sequence). The CDR3 runs to 14 residues. V was pared by 0 bases and J by 4 bases, with 2 bases of the junction left unmatched. The CDR3 is CATSRDQGGTEAFF. Written as DNA, the CDR3 is TGTGCCACCAGCAGAGATCAGGGGGGCACTGAAGCTTTCTTT.

The rearrangement uses TRBV7-2 and TRBJ2-7, with TRBD2 identical over 10 bases. CDR3 size: 15 residues. V lost 3 bases to trimming and J lost 6 bases; unmatched junction nucleotides: 8. Germline assignment: CDR1 SGHTA and CDR2 FQGNSA. The CDR3 nucleotides read TGTGCCAGCAGCTTGGGTCTAGCGGGAGAATCCGAGCAGTACTTC. Translated, it gives CASSLGLAGESEQYF.